The 22 T cell receptor beta chains reported below all come from one sample, sequenced in a study of CD8+ T cells in alopecia areata. cDNA prepared by RNA extraction and subsequent reverse transcription served as the template for sequencing. Here immunoSEQ multiplex PCR was the method, and the copy in TCRdb shows in-frame clones only, minus some. The data contain under 200,000 clones, about 60% of them singletons. Regarding treatment: oral pan-JAK inhibitor, 5-10 mg twice daily. Sequenced material: CD4+ T cells sorted from blood, taken at week 24, from a patient treated with tofacitinib. The origin of the receptors is a human donor with alopecia areata.

The rearrangement links TRBV2 to TRBJ2-1; a weak D match, TRBD2 (5 bases). The CDR3 contains 13 residues. V was trimmed by 7 bases and J by 5 bases, leaving 12 bases between them. The germline gives CDR1 SNHLY, CDR2 FYNNEI. The CDR3 spells CASTPLRDNEQFF. DNA of the CDR3: TGTGCCAGCACCCCGTTGAGGGACAATGAGCAGTTCTTC.

The chain is built from TRBV11-2 and TRBJ1-2, with D unresolved. Germline V CDR1 and CDR2: SGHAT, FQNNGV. This CDR3 has 14 amino acids. Trimming took off 5 bases at V and 0 bases at J, with 10 bases between the two ends. The CDR3 DNA reads TGTGCCAGCAGCCCCACCCCGTCTAACTATGGCTACACCTTC. It specifies CASSPTPSNYGYTF.

This sequence joins TRBV9 and TRBJ2-5, with 7 positions matching TRBD2. The CDR3 totals 14 residues. Germline CDR1 and CDR2: SGDLS and YYNGEE. V trimming: 0 bases; J trimming: 4 bases; junction bases outside the gene matches: 3. The CDR3 here is CASSVAGGGETQYF. For the CDR3, the DNA is TGTGCCAGCAGCGTAGCGGGGGGTGGAGAGACCCAGTACTTC.

The rearrangement links TRBV5-1 to TRBJ2-7, with D possibly TRBD2 on 6 matching bases. The V and J ends lost 3 bases and 2 bases respectively, with 15 bases between them. This CDR3 has 15 residues. The V gene's germline CDR1 is SGHRS and CDR2 YFSETQ. CDR3 in amino acids: CASSWGTDYPYEQYF. The CDR3 nucleotides read TGCGCCAGCAGCTGGGGGACGGACTACCCCTACGAGCAGTACTTC.

The rearrangement joins TRBV5-1 to TRBJ2-3; D perhaps matches TRBD2 (5 bases). This CDR3 contains 16 residues. Germline V CDR1 and CDR2: SGHRS, YFSETQ. V was clipped by 4 bases and J by 0 bases, with 15 bases between them. CDR3 in amino acids: CASSTLAKTSTDTQYF. The DNA of the CDR3 is TGCGCCAGCAGCACCCTAGCCAAAACTAGCACAGATACGCAGTATTTT. The variable domain in full, with the rest retrieved from reference TRBV5-1 and TRBJ2-3, is KAGVTQTPRYLIKTRGQQVTLSCSPISGHRSVSWYQQTPGQGLQFLFEYFSETQRNKGNFPGRFSGRQFSNSRSEMNVSTLELGDSALYLCASSTLAKTSTDTQYFGPGTRLTVL.

The chain has TRBV5-1 and TRBJ2-2; TRBD1 agrees at 9 bases. V lost 2 bases to trimming and J lost 6 bases; unmatched junction nucleotides: 2. Germline V gene sequence: CDR1 SGHRS, CDR2 YFSETQ. CDR3 length equals 14 residues. The CDR3 region is CASSLQGASGELFF. DNA for the CDR3: TGCGCCAGCAGCTTACAGGGGGCATCCGGGGAGCTGTTTTTT.

The chain carries TRBV29-1 and TRBJ1-1, with no clear D. V lost 7 bases to trimming and J lost 0 bases, with 9 bases between them. From germline, CDR1 is SQVTM and CDR2 ANQGSEA. The CDR3 contains 12 residues. CDR3 coding DNA: TGCAGCGGCGGTTTCATGAACACTGAAGCTTTCTTT. Translation gives CSGGFMNTEAFF.

This clone was seen a handful of times. The chain has TRBV7-9 and TRBJ2-7, with D possibly being TRBD1 (5 bases). V was cut by 6 bases and J by 5 bases, with 14 bases left in between. The CDR3 is 13 residues long. The germline gives CDR1 SEHNR, CDR2 FQNEAQ (reference sequence). The CDR3 region has the DNA TGTGCCAGCAGTCGAAACCAGGGCCACGAGCAGTACTTC. This encodes CASSRNQGHEQYF.

The chain employs TRBV5-6 and TRBJ2-5, with D perhaps TRBD1 (6 bases). Per the germline V gene, CDR1 is SGHDT and CDR2 is YYEEEE. V was pared by 7 bases and J by 4 bases, with 17 bases between. This CDR3 contains 14 residues. CDR3 in DNA: TGTGCCAGCTGCCCCGGACAGAACGTAGAGACCCAGTACTTC. Its translation is CASCPGQNVETQYF.

This chain connects TRBV19 to TRBJ1-5; 7 bases are a match to TRBD1. This CDR3 comprises 13 residues. Germline CDR1 and CDR2: LNHDA and SQIVND (reference sequence). V shed 5 bases and J 5 bases; nucleotides not matched to a gene: 3. DNA of the CDR3: TGTGCCAGTAGTGACAGGGCAGATCAGCCCCAGCATTTT. Translation gives CASSDRADQPQHF.

This clone was detected only a few times. The chain joins TRBV29-1 to TRBJ2-5; D is unresolved. In germline, CDR1 is SQVTM, CDR2 ANQGSEA. CDR3 size: 12 residues. Trimming took 7 bases from V and 4 from J, leaving 13 bases between them. CDR3 residues: CSAFHRGETQYF. The CDR3 DNA reads TGCAGCGCTTTTCACCGTGGAGAGACCCAGTACTTC.

CDR3 region: CAWSAGRAGPLSDQPQHF. CDR3 bases: TGTGCCTGGAGTGCCGGTAGAGCGGGGCCGCTTTCGGATCAGCCCCAGCATTTT. V gene TRBV30 combines with J gene TRBJ1-5, with D possibly being TRBD1 (5 bases). The CDR3 contains 18 residues. V lost 1 base, J lost 5 bases, and 24 bases lay in between. Germline values: CDR1 GTSNPN, CDR2 SVGIG (reference sequence).

The chain has TRBV7-6 and TRBJ2-5, with 7 bases fitting TRBD2. J gave up 7 bases and V 5 bases, and 16 bases lay outside the gene matches. The CDR3 length is 16 residues. The germline V gene encodes CDR1 SGHVS and CDR2 FNYEAQ. CDR3: CASSRRPTSDRGTQYF. In nucleotides, the CDR3 is TGTGCCAGCAGCCGCCGTCCCACTAGCGACCGAGGGACCCAGTACTTC.

The chain couples TRBV6-5 to TRBJ2-7; D may be TRBD1 (6 bases). The germline CDR1 and CDR2 sequences are MNHEY and SVGAGI. V shed 5 bases and J shed 2 bases, with 7 bases lying between them. The length of the CDR3 is 12 residues. The CDR3 sequence is CASSGDTYEQYF. The CDR3 DNA is TGTGCCAGCAGTGGGGACACCTACGAGCAGTACTTC.

The chain carries TRBV29-1 and TRBJ1-1, with D maybe TRBD1 (6 bases). The V and J ends lost 4 bases and 10 bases respectively, with 19 bases between them. Germline assignment: CDR1 SQVTM and CDR2 ANQGSEA. CDR3 length equals 13 residues. CDR3: CSVAGATPAGAFF. CDR3 coding DNA: TGCAGCGTTGCGGGGGCCACGCCTGCGGGAGCTTTCTTT.

The chain combines TRBV2 with TRBJ2-4; TRBD1 is a possible D gene (6 bases). The CDR3 totals 13 residues. V lost 11 bases and J 3 bases, leaving 14 bases between the germline ends. Per the germline V gene, CDR1 is SNHLY and CDR2 is FYNNEI. CDR3 in DNA: TGTGCCGGACATGGACAGAGCAAAAACATTCAGTACTTC. It codes for CAGHGQSKNIQYF. Based on the CDR3 plus reference TRBV2 and TRBJ2-4, the full variable domain is EPEVTQTPSHQVTQMGQEVILRCVPISNHLYFYWYRQILGQKVEFLVSFYNNEISEKSEIFDDQFSVERPDGSNFTLKIRSTKLEDSAMYFCAGHGQSKNIQYFGAGTRLSVL.

V gene TRBV2 combines with J gene TRBJ2-2; unclear D gene. V was trimmed by 3 bases and J by 5 bases, leaving 10 bases between them. CDR3 length: 14 amino acids. Germline V gene lookup returns CDR1 SNHLY and CDR2 FYNNEI. This chain's CDR3 is CASSESGGTGELFF. CDR3 DNA: TGTGCCAGCAGTGAGAGTGGTGGGACCGGGGAGCTGTTTTTT.

The sample holds a few counts of this clone. The chain links TRBV10-3 to TRBJ2-2, with no clear D. The CDR3 consists of 13 residues. The germline V gene has CDR1 ENHRY and CDR2 SYGVKD. Trimming shortened V by 4 bases and J by 5 bases, and 8 bases separated the two germline ends. The CDR3 spells CAISGVTTGELFF. In DNA form, the CDR3 reads TGTGCCATCAGTGGCGTCACTACCGGGGAGCTGTTTTTT.

The genes are TRBV29-1 and TRBJ2-7, with TRBD2 as a possible D gene (6 bases). The germline CDR1 and CDR2 sequences are SQVTM and ANQGSEA. The CDR3 loop spans 11 amino acids. Trimming stripped 4 bases from V and 7 bases from J, with 11 bases between. The CDR3 DNA reads as TGCAGCGTTGGGGCTGGGGGGGAGCAGTACTTC. It is translated as CSVGAGGEQYF.

This clone turned up a few times. The V gene is TRBV18, the J gene TRBJ1-6; a weak D match, TRBD1 (5 bases). The CDR3 sequence is 14 residues long. Per the germline V gene, CDR1 is KGHSH and CDR2 is LQKENI. V was cut by 4 bases and J by 6 bases, with 10 bases left in between. This CDR3 is CASSHGGGNSPLHF. The CDR3, as DNA: TGTGCCAGCTCACACGGGGGAGGTAATTCACCCCTCCACTTT.

V gene TRBV29-1 combines with J gene TRBJ1-6; 9 nucleotides align to TRBD1. The germline V gene encodes CDR1 SQVTM and CDR2 ANQGSEA. This CDR3 comprises 14 residues. The ends lost 5 bases at V and 13 bases at J; junction bases unmatched: 12. CDR3 bases: TGCAGCGTTCGCCACGACAGGGGGGAGGGCCCCCTCCACTTT. It is translated as CSVRHDRGEGPLHF.

V is TRBV29-1 and J is TRBJ1-2; 8 positions agree with TRBD1. Germline loops: CDR1 SQVTM, CDR2 ANQGSEA. Trimming removed 3 bases from V and 5 bases from J; junction bases left unmatched: 11. The CDR3 has 15 amino acids. CDR3 sequence reads: CSVDSGTGEKYGYTF. CDR3 nucleotide sequence: TGCAGCGTTGACTCAGGGACAGGCGAGAAGTATGGCTACACCTTC.